This T cell receptor beta chain originates from a study of T cell responses to AZD1222 COVID-19 vaccine. The overall study: Whether given at about 4 or about 12 weeks, second doses were pooled. Study outcomes and limitations: Only a handful of individuals given AZD1222 were seropositive at baseline. Spike-wide coverage was observed for vaccine-associated CD4 TCRs, with dominant responses at 160-218 and 743-854.

The CDR3 sequence is 18 residues long. The trim removed 4 bases at V and 6 bases at J, leaving 18 bases unmatched. CDR1 and CDR2 (germline): MGHRA, YSYEKL. This clone is a singleton in its sample. The antigen is unknown. Method: immunoSEQ multiplex PCR; TCRdb's copy keeps in-frame clones and lacks some. The table shows approximately 150,000 clones, with under 95% occurring only once. J is TRBJ1-2 and V is TRBV4-1, with 9 bases matching TRBD1. The origin of this receptor is an adult in good health. This specimen was peripheral blood, taken on day 0 of AZD1222 vaccination. CDR3 DNA: TGCGCCAGCAGCCGAGAACCGGGACAGGGAGGCGCGATGGATGGCTACACCTTC. Translation gives CASSREPGQGGAMDGYTF.